What follows describes a single TCR beta chain. This record belongs to a study of blood T cell repertoires in COVID-19. Original processing methods: By means of reference gene primer amplification, nucleated cell counts were estimated. Sequencing used immunoSEQ multiplex PCR; TCRdb keeps in-frame clones, though not all of them. That table gives V, J and clone size, and the DNA gave D and trimming. This sample has 120,000 to 150,000 clones, with around 80% found just once. CDR3 length: 16 amino acids. Germline V gene data show CDR1 as SGDLS and CDR2 as YYNGEE. With 0 bases removed from V and 4 bases from J, the gap between germline ends came to 16 bases.

Material: peripheral blood. This receptor was identified in a human donor with acute or convalescent COVID-19. The donor label of this sample is uncertain. The chain employs TRBV9 and TRBJ2-5, with D perhaps TRBD1 (8 bases). The CDR3 DNA follows: TGTGCCAGCAGCGTAGTCACAGGGGGGGGCCTAGAGACCCAGTACTTC. Translated: CASSVVTGGGLETQYF.